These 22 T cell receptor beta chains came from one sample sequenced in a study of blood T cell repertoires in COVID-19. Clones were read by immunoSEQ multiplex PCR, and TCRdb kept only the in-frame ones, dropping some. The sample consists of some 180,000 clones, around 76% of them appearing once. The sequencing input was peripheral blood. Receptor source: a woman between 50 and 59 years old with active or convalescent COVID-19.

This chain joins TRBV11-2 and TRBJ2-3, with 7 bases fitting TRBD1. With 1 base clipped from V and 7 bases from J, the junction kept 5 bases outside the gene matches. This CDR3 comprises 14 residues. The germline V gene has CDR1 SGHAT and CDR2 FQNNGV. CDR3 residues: CASSLGGTVNTQYF. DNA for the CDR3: TGTGCCAGCAGCTTAGGAGGGACAGTGAATACGCAGTATTTT.

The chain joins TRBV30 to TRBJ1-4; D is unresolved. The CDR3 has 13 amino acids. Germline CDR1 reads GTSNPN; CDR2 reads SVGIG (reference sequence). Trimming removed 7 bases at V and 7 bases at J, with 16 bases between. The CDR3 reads CASTYGVLEKLFF. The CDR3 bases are TGTGCCTCCACCTACGGGGTTCTTGAAAAACTGTTTTTT.

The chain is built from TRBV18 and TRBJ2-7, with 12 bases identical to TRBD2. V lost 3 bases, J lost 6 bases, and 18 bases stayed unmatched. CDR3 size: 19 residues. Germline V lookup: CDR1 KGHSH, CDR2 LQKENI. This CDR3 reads CASSPLPAASGRVVSEQYF. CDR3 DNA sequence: TGTGCCAGCTCACCCTTACCTGCGGCTAGCGGGAGGGTAGTAAGCGAGCAGTACTTC. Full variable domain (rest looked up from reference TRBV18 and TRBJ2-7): NAGVMQNPRHLVRRRGQEARLRCSPMKGHSHVYWYRQLPEEGLKFMVYLQKENIIDESGMPKERFSAEFPKEGPSILRIQQVVRGDSAAYFCASSPLPAASGRVVSEQYFGPGTRLTVT.

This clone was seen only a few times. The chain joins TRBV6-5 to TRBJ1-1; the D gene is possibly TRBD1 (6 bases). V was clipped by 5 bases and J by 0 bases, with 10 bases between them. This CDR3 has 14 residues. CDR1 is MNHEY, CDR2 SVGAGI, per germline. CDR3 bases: TGTGCCAGCAGTCCGGGACACCTGAACACTGAAGCTTTCTTT. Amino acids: CASSPGHLNTEAFF.

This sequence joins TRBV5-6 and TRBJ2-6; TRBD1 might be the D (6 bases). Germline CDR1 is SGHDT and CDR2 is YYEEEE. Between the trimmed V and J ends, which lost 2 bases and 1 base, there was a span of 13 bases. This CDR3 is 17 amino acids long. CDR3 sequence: CASSLSWGPSGANVLTF. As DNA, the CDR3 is TGTGCCAGCAGCTTATCGTGGGGGCCATCTGGGGCCAACGTCCTGACTTTC.

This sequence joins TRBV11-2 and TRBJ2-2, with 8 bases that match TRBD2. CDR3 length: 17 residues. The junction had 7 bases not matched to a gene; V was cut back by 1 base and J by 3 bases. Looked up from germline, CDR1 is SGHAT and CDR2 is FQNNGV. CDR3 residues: CASSLGVSGAYTGELFF. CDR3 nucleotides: TGTGCCAGCAGCTTAGGCGTTAGCGGGGCTTACACCGGGGAGCTGTTTTTT.

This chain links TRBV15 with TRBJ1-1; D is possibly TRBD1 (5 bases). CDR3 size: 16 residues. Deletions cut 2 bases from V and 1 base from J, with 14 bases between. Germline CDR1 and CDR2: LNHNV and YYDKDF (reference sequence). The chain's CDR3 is CATSRSDRPENTEAFF. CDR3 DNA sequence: TGTGCCACCAGCAGATCAGACAGACCGGAGAACACTGAAGCTTTCTTT.

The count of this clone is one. CDR3 loop: CASSQDNQEGNEKLFF. DNA for the CDR3: TGCGCCAGCAGCCAAGATAACCAGGAGGGTAATGAAAAACTGTTTTTT. The chain uses TRBV4-1 and TRBJ1-4; D is ambiguous. CDR1 is MGHRA and CDR2 is YSYEKL in the germline V gene. V lost 0 bases and J 4 bases, leaving 12 bases between the germline ends. This CDR3 has 16 residues.

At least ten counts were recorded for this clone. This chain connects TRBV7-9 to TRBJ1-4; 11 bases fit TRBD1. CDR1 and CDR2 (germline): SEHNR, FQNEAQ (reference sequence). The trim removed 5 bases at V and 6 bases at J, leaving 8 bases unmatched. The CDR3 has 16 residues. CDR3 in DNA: TGTGCCAGCAGCCCTGGGGACAGGGGGTCCGATGAAAAACTGTTTTTT. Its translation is CASSPGDRGSDEKLFF. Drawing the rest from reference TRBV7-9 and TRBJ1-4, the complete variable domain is DTGVSQNPRHKITKRGQNVTFRCDPISEHNRLYWYRQTLGQGPEFLTYFQNEAQLEKSRLLSDRFSAERPKGSFSTLEIQRTEQGDSAMYLCASSPGDRGSDEKLFFGSGTQLSVL.

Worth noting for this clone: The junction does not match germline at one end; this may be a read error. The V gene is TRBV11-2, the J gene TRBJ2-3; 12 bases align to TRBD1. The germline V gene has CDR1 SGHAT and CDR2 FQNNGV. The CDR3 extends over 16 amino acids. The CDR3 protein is CASSDTGTGGTNTQYF. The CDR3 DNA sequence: TGTGCCAGCAGCGACACCGGGACAGGGGGCACAAATACGCAGTATTTT.

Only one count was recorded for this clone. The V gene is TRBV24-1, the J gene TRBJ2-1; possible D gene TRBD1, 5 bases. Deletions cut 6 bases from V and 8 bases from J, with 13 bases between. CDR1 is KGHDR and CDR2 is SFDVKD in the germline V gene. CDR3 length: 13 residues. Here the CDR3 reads CATSHQGRDEQFF. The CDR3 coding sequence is TGTGCCACCAGTCACCAGGGCCGGGATGAGCAGTTCTTC.

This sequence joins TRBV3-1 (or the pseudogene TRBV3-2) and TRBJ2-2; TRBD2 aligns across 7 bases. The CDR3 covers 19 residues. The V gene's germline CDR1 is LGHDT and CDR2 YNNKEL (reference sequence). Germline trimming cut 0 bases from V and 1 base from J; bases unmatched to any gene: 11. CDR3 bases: TGTGCCAGCAGCCAAGATTTGGGTCCACTAGCGCAGAACACCGGGGAGCTGTTTTTT. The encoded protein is CASSQDLGPLAQNTGELFF.

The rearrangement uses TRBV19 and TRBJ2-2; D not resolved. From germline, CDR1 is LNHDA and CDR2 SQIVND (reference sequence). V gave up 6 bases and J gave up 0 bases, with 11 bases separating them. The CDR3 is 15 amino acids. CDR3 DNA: TGTGCCAGTAGCCCTCAGGATTCGAACACCGGGGAGCTGTTTTTT. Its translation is CASSPQDSNTGELFF.

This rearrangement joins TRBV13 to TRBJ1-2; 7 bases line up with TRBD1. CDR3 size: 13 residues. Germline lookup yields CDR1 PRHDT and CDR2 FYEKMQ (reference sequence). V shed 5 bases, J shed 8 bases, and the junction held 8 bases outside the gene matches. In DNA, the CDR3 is TGTGCCAGCAGCCTGGGACAGCTGGGCGGCTACACCTTC. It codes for CASSLGQLGGYTF.

CDR3 DNA sequence: TGTGCCTGGGGGACAGGCTCTGGAAACACCATATATTTT. Amino acids: CAWGTGSGNTIYF. The chain links TRBV30 to TRBJ1-3; 8 nucleotides line up with TRBD1. Germline V gene sequence: CDR1 GTSNPN, CDR2 SVGIG (reference sequence). The CDR3 runs 13 residues. Germline trimming cut 5 bases from V and 0 bases from J; bases unmatched to any gene: 0.

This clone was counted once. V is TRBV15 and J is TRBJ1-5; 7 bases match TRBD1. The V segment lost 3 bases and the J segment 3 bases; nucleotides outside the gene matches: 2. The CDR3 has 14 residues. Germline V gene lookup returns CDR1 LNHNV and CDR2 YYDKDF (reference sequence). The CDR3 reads CATSRTGTNQPQHF. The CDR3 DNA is TGTGCCACCAGCAGGACAGGGACCAATCAGCCCCAGCATTTT.

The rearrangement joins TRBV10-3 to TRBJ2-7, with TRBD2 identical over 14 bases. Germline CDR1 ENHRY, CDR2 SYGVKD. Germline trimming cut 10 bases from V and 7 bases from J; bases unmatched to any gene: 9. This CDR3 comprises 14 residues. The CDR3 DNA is TGTGCCACCGGGACTAGCGGGAGTGTGCAGGAGCAGTACTTC. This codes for CATGTSGSVQEQYF.

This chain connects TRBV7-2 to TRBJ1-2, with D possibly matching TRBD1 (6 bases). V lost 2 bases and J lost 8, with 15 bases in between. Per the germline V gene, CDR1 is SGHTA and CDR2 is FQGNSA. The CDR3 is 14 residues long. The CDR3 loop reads CASSLMGQGQGYTF. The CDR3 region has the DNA TGTGCCAGCAGCTTAATGGGGCAGGGACAAGGCTACACCTTC.

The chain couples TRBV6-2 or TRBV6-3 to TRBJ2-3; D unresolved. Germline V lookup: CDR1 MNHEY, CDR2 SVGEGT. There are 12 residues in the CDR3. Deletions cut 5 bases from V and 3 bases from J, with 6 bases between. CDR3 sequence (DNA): TGTGCCAGCAGTCCCCAGACAGATACGCAGTATTTT. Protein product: CASSPQTDTQYF.

CDR3 sequence (DNA): TGCGCCAGCAGCCCCAGCCCGACAGGGGAGAGTGGGCAGTACTTC. This codes for CASSPSPTGESGQYF. This chain links TRBV4-3 with TRBJ2-7; TRBD1 aligns across 8 bases. V dropped 4 bases and J dropped 9; count of bases not matched to a gene: 14. This CDR3 is 15 amino acids long. Germline lookup yields CDR1 LGHNA and CDR2 YSLEER.

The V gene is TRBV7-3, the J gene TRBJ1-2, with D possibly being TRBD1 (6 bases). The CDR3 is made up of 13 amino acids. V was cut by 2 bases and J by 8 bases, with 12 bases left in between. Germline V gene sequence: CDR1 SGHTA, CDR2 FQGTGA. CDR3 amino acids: CASSLGGNGGYTF. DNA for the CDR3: TGTGCCAGCAGCTTAGGGGGCAACGGGGGCTACACCTTC.

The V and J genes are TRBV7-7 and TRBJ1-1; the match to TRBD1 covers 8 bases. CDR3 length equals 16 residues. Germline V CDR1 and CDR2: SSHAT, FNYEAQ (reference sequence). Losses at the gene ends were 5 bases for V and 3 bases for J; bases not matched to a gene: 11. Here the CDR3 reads CASSPYDRGKDTEAFF. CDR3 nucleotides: TGTGCCAGCAGCCCTTATGACAGGGGCAAGGACACTGAAGCTTTCTTT.